The 9 T cell receptor beta chains presented below share a single source sample, sequenced in a study of beta chain features in type 1 diabetes. Expressed TCRB transcripts were sequenced because the isolated RNA had all been reverse transcribed beforehand. Data came from immunoSEQ multiplex PCR; TCRdb stores just in-frame clones and leaves some out. The table shows roughly 500,000 clones, with over 10% occurring only once. The material sequenced was naive CD4+ T cells from blood. Receptors originate from a woman aged 18-29 years in good health.

This chain joins TRBV25-1 and TRBJ2-7; no clear D gene. V dropped 2 bases and J dropped 3 bases, with 8 bases sitting between them. The CDR3 length is 13 residues. From germline, CDR1 is MGHDK and CDR2 SYGVNS. CDR3 loop: CASSEAVSYEQYF. In DNA form, the CDR3 reads TGTGCCAGCAGTGAAGCGGTAAGCTACGAGCAGTACTTC.

This clone was recorded at least ten times. The chain carries TRBV29-1 and TRBJ2-1, with TRBD1 as a possible D gene (6 bases). V lost 7 bases to trimming and J lost 9 bases, with 13 bases between them. Germline V gene data show CDR1 as SQVTM and CDR2 as ANQGSEA. The CDR3 is 11 residues long. CDR3 loop: CSAGTGREQFF. The CDR3 DNA follows: TGCAGCGCCGGAACAGGGCGTGAGCAGTTCTTC.

This sequence joins TRBV7-2 and TRBJ1-6; 7 bases align to TRBD1. Losses at the gene ends were 5 bases for V and 10 bases for J; bases not matched to a gene: 11. CDR1 and CDR2 from the germline V gene are SGHTA and FQGNSA. The CDR3 has 15 residues. The CDR3 loop reads CASSIMTGSRSPLHF. In DNA form, the CDR3 reads TGTGCCAGCAGCATCATGACAGGGTCGAGATCACCCCTCCACTTT. Combining the CDR3 with reference TRBV7-2 and TRBJ1-6 gives the whole variable domain GAGVSQSPSNKVTEKGKDVELRCDPISGHTALYWYRQSLGQGLEFLIYFQGNSAPDKSGLPSDRFSAERTGGSVSTLTIQRTQQEDSAVYLCASSIMTGSRSPLHFGNGTRLTVT.

The chain has TRBV29-1 and TRBJ2-5; possibly TRBD1 for D (5 bases). This CDR3 is 12 amino acids long. From germline, CDR1 is SQVTM and CDR2 ANQGSEA. Trimming removed 7 bases at V and 0 bases at J, with 9 bases between. CDR3 in DNA: TGCAGCGCCAGGGCTTACCAAGAGACCCAGTACTTC. Protein: CSARAYQETQYF.

The chain is built from TRBV7-9 and TRBJ2-7; D is possibly TRBD1 (6 bases). Germline values: CDR1 SEHNR, CDR2 FQNEAQ (reference sequence). The CDR3 loop spans 14 amino acids. Between the trimmed V and J ends, which lost 3 bases and 11 bases, there was a span of 20 bases. CDR3 amino acids: CASSFGGLISKEYF. As DNA, the CDR3 is TGTGCCAGCAGCTTTGGGGGCCTCATTAGTAAGGAGTACTTC.

In this sample, this clone turned up a few times. This sequence joins TRBV10-3 and TRBJ1-5; D unclear. Trimming took 6 bases from V and 3 from J, leaving 9 bases between them. Germline V gene sequence: CDR1 ENHRY, CDR2 SYGVKD. The CDR3 spans 13 residues. In DNA form, the CDR3 reads TGTGCCATCAGCCGGACGCCCAATCAGCCCCAGCATTTT. This gives the protein CAISRTPNQPQHF.

This clone was detected only a few times. The chain combines TRBV30 with TRBJ2-5, with no clear D. The J call may be mistaken, given a closer DNA end match to TRBJ2-7. The CDR3 length is 13 residues. Germline-derived CDR1 and CDR2 are GTSNPN and SVGIG (reference sequence). CDR3 amino acids: CAWSTAVGYEQYF. The CDR3 nucleotides read TGTGCCTGGAGCACGGCGGTCGGGTACGAGCAGTACTTC.

The CDR3, as DNA: TGTGCCACCAGCAGAGATCACGCAGCTGGCTACACCTTC. Its protein is CATSRDHAAGYTF. The chain recombines TRBV15 with TRBJ1-2; D is uncertain. Germline CDR1 reads LNHNV; CDR2 reads YYDKDF (reference sequence). The CDR3 is 13 residues long. Deletions cut 0 bases from V and 7 bases from J, with 9 bases between.

The chain is built from TRBV2 and TRBJ2-5; 7 bases align to TRBD1. V gave up 3 bases and J gave up 5 bases; unmatched junction bases: 6. There are 14 residues in the CDR3. Germline CDR1 reads SNHLY; CDR2 reads FYNNEI. CDR3 nucleotides: TGTGCCAGCAGTGAGGAGACAGGGATGGAGACCCAGTACTTC. Translating gives CASSEETGMETQYF.